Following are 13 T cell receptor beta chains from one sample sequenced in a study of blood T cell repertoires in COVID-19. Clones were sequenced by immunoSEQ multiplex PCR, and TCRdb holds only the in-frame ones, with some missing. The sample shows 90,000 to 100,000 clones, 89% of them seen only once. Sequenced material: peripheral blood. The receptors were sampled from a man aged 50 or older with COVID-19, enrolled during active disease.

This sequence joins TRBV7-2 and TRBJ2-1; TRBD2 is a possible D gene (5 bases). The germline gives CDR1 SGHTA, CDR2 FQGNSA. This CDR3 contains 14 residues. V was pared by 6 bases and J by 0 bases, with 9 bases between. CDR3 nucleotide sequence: TGTGCCAGCAGGGACTCTACCTCCTACAATGAGCAGTTCTTC. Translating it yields CASRDSTSYNEQFF.

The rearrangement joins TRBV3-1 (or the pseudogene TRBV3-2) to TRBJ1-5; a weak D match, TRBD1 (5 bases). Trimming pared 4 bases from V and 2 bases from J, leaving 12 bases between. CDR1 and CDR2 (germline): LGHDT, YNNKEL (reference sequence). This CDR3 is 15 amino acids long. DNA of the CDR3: TGTGCCAGCAGCCCTTCCGGGGGAGGCAATCAGCCCCAGCATTTT. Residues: CASSPSGGGNQPQHF.

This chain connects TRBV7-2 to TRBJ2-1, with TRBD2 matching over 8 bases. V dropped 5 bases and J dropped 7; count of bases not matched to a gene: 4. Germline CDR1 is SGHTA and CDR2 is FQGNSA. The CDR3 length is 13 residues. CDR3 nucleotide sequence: TGTGCCAGCAGCATGCGGGGGGCAAATGAGCAGTTCTTC. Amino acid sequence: CASSMRGANEQFF.

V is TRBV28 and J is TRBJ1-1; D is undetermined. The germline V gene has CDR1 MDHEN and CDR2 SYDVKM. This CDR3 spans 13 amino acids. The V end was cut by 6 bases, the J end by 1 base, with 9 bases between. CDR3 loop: CASRHGKNTEAFF. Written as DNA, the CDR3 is TGTGCCAGCAGGCACGGGAAGAACACTGAAGCTTTCTTT.

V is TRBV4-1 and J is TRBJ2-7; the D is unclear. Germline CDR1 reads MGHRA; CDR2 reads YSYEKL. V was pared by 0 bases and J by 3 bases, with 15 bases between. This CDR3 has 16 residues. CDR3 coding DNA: TGCGCCAGCAGCCAAGATATTCCAGGAATGTACTACGAGCAGTACTTC. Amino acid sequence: CASSQDIPGMYYEQYF.

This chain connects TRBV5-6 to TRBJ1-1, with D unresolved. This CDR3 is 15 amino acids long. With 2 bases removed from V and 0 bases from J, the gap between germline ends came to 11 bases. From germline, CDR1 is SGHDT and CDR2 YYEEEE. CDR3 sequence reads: CASSLLRKMNTEAFF. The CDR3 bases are TGTGCCAGCAGCTTACTTCGCAAGATGAACACTGAAGCTTTCTTT.

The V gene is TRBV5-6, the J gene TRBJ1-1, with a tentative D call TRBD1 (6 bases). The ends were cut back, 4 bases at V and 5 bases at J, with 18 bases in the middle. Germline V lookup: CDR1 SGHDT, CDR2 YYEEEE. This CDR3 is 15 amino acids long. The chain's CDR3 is CASSGDMGGYTEAFF. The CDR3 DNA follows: TGTGCCAGCAGCGGGGACATGGGTGGTTATACTGAAGCTTTCTTT.

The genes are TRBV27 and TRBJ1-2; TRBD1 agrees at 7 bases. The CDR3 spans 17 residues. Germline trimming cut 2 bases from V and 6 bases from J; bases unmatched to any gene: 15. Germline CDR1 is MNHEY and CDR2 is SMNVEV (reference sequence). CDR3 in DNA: TGTGCCAGCAGTTTAGGGGCGACAGGGCCAATCGGAGATGGCTACACCTTC. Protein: CASSLGATGPIGDGYTF.

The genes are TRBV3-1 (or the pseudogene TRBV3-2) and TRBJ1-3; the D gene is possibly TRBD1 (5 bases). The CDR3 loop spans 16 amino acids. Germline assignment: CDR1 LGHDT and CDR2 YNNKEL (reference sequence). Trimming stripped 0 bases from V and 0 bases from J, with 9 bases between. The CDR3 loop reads CASSQDHQGSGNTIYF. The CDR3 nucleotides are TGTGCCAGCAGCCAAGACCACCAGGGCTCTGGAAACACCATATATTTT.

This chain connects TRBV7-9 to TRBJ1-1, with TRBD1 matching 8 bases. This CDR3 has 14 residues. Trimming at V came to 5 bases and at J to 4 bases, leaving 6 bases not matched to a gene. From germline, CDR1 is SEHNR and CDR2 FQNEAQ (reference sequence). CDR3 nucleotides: TGTGCCAGCAGCCTAAACAGGGGGTCCACTGAAGCTTTCTTT. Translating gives CASSLNRGSTEAFF.

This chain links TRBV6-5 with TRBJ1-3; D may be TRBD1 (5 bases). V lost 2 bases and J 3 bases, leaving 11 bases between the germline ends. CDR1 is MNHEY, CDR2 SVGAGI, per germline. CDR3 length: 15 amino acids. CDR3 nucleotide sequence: TGTGCCAGCAGTTACGGAGGGGTGAATGGAAACACCATATATTTT. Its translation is CASSYGGVNGNTIYF.

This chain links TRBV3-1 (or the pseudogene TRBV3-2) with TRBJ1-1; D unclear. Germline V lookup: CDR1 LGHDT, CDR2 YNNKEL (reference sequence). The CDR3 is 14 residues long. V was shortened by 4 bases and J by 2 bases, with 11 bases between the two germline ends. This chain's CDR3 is CASSRRFTNTEAFF. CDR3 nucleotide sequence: TGTGCCAGCAGCCGGCGGTTTACAAACACTGAAGCTTTCTTT.

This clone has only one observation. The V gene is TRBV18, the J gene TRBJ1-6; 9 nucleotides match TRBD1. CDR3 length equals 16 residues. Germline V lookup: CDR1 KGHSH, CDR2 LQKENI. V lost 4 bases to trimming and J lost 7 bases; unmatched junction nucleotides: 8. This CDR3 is CASSQGTGSGNSPLHF. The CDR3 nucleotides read TGTGCCAGCTCACAGGGGACAGGGTCGGGAAATTCACCCCTCCACTTT.